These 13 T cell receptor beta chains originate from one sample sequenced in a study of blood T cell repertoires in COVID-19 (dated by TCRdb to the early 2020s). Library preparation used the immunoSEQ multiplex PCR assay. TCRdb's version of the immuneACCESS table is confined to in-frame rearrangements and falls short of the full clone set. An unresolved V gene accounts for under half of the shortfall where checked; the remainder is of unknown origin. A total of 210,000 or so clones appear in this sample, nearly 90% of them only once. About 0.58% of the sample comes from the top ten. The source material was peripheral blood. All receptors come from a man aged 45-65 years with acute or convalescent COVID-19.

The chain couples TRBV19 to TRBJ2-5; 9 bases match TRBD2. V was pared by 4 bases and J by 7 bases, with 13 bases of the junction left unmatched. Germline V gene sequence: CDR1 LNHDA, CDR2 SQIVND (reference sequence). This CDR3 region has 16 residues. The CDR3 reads CASSSRGLAQPGTQYF. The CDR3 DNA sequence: TGTGCCAGTAGTAGCCGTGGACTAGCGCAACCCGGGACCCAGTACTTC.

As DNA, the CDR3 is TGCGCCAGCAGCAGGACAGGGGGCAGCCAGCCCCAGCATTTT. Its protein is CASSRTGGSQPQHF. The gene calls are TRBV5-1 and TRBJ1-5; TRBD1 matches at 11 bases. CDR1 and CDR2 from the germline V gene are SGHRS and YFSETQ. The CDR3 runs 14 residues. J gave up 7 bases and V 4 bases, and 4 bases lay outside the gene matches. The variable domain in full, completed from reference TRBV5-1 and TRBJ1-5, reads KAGVTQTPRYLIKTRGQQVTLSCSPISGHRSVSWYQQTPGQGLQFLFEYFSETQRNKGNFPGRFSGRQFSNSRSEMNVSTLELGDSALYLCASSRTGGSQPQHFGDGTRLSIL.

Here the CDR3 DNA reads TGTGCCAGCAGCTCAATCCTGGACAGGGCGAACACTGAAGCTTTCTTT. It encodes CASSSILDRANTEAFF. The chain carries TRBV7-9 and TRBJ1-1; TRBD1 aligns across 8 bases. This CDR3 is 16 amino acids long. Trimming at V came to 4 bases and at J to 1 base, leaving 8 bases not matched to a gene. Germline CDR1 is SEHNR and CDR2 is FQNEAQ (reference sequence).

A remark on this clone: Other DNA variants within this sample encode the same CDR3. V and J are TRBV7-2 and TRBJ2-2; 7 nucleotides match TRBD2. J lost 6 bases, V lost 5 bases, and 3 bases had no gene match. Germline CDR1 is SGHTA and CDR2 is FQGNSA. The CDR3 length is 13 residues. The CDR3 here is CASSPGLAGELFF. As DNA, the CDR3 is TGTGCCAGCAGCCCAGGACTAGCCGGGGAGCTGTTTTTT.

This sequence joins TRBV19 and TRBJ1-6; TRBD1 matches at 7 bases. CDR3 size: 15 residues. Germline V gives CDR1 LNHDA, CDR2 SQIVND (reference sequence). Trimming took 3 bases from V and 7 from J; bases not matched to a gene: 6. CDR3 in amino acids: CASSIEGGRNSPLHF. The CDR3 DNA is TGTGCCAGTAGTATCGAAGGGGGCAGGAATTCACCCCTCCACTTT.

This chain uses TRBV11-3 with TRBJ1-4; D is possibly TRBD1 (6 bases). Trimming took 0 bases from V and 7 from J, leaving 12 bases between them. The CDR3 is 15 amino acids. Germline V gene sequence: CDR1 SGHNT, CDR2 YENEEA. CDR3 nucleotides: TGTGCCAGCAGCTTAGACAACAGGGCCGCTGAAAAACTGTTTTTT. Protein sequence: CASSLDNRAAEKLFF.

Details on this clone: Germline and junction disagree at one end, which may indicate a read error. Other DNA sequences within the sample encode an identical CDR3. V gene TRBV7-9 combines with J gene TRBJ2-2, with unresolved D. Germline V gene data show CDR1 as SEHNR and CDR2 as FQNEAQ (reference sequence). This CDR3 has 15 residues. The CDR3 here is CASSLERVATGELFF. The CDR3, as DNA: TGTGCCAGCAGCTTAGAACGGGTCGCTACCGGAGAGCTGTTTTTT.

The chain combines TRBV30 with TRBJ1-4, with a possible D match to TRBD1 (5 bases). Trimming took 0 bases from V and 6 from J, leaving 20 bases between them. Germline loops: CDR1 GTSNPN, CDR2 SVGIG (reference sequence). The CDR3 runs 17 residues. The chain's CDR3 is CAWSVGGSETTHEKLFF. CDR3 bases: TGTGCCTGGAGTGTCGGGGGGTCCGAGACAACCCATGAAAAACTGTTTTTT.

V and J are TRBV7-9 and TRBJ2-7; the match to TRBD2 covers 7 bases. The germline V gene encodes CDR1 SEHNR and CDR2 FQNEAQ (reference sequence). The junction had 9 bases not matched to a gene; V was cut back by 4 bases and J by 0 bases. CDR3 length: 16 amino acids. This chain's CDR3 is CASSSAGTINSYEQYF. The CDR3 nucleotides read TGTGCCAGCAGCTCCGCCGGGACTATCAACTCCTACGAGCAGTACTTC.

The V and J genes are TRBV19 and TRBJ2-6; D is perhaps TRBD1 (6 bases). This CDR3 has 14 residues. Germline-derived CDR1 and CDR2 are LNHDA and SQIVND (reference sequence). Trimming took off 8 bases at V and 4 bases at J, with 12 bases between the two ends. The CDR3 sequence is CASAAGQGANVLTF. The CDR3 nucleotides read TGTGCCAGTGCGGCTGGACAGGGGGCCAACGTCCTGACTTTC.

This CDR3 is CASSYRLSSGNTIYF. Here the CDR3 DNA reads TGTGCCAGCAGCTATAGATTAAGCTCTGGAAACACCATATATTTT. This sequence joins TRBV5-8 and TRBJ1-3; no definite D call. The CDR3 totals 15 residues. V lost 3 bases and J 0 bases, leaving 10 bases between the germline ends. Germline V gives CDR1 SGHTS, CDR2 YDEGEE.

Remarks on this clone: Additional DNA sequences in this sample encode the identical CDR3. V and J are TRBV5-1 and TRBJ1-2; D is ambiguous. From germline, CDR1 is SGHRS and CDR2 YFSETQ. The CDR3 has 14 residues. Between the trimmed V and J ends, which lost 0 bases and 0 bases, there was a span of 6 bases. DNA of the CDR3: TGCGCCAGCAGCTTGGACAGTCCTAACTATGGCTACACCTTC. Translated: CASSLDSPNYGYTF.

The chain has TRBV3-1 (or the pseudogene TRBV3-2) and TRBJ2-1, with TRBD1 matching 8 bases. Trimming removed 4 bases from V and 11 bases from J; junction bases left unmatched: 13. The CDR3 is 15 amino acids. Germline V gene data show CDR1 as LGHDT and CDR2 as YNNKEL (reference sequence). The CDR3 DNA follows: TGTGCCAGCAGCCCCAGGGGGCTCCCTATCACTAAGCAGTTCTTC. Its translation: CASSPRGLPITKQFF.